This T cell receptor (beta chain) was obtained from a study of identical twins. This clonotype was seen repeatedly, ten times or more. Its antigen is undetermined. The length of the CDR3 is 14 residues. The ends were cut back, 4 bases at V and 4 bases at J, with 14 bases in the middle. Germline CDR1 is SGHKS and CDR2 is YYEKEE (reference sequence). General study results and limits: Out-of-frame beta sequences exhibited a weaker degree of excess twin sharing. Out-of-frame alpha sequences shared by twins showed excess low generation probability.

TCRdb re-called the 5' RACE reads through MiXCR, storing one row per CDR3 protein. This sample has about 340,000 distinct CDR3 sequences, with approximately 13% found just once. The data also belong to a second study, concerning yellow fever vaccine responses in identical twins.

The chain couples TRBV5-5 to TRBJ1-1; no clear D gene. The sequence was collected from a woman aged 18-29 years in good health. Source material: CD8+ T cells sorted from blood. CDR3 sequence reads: CASSPLGGVTEAFF. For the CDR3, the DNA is TGTGCCAGCAGCCCCCTAGGAGGCGTCACTGAAGCTTTCTTT.